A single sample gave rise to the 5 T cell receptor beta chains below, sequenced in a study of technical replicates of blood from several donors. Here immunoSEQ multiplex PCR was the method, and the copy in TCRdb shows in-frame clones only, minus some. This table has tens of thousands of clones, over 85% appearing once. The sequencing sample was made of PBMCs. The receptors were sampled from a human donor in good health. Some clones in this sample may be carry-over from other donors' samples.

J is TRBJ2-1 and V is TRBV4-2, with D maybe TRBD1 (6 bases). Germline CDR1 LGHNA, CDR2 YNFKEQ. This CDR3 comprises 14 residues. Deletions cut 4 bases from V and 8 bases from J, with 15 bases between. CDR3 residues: CASSRGQAGDEQFF. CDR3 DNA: TGTGCCAGCAGCCGGGGACAAGCAGGCGATGAGCAGTTCTTC.

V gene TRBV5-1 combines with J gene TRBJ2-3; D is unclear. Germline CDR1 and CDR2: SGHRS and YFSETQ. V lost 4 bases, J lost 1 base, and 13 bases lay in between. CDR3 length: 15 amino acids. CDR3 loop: CASSPGPKGTDTQYF. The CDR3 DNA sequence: TGCGCCAGCAGCCCGGGTCCTAAGGGCACAGATACGCAGTATTTT.

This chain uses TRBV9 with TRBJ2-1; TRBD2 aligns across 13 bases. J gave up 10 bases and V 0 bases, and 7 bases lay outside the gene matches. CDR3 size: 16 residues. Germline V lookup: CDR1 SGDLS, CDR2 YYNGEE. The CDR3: CASSVAGTSGAKEQFF. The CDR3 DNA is TGTGCCAGCAGCGTAGCTGGGACTAGCGGGGCAAAAGAGCAGTTCTTC.

The CDR3 sequence is CASSFGQGEQFF. In DNA form, the CDR3 reads TGCGCCAGCAGCTTCGGACAGGGAGAGCAGTTCTTC. The chain links TRBV5-1 to TRBJ2-1; 8 bases are shared with TRBD1. The length of the CDR3 is 12 residues. Trimming at V came to 2 bases and at J to 10 bases, leaving 2 bases not matched to a gene. Germline V gives CDR1 SGHRS, CDR2 YFSETQ.

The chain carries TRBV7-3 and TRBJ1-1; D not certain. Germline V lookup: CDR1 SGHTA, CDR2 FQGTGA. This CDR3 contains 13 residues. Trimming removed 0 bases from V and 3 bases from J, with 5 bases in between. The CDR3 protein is CASSLTADTEAFF. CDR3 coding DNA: TGTGCCAGCAGCTTAACAGCGGACACTGAAGCTTTCTTT.